The 18 T cell receptor beta chains reported below all come from one sample, sequenced in a study of glioma-infiltrating T cells after dendritic cell vaccination. The data were produced by immunoSEQ multiplex PCR, yet TCRdb's version contains in-frame clones alone and is incomplete. The data hold tens of thousands of clones, with 85% to 90% observed a single time. This specimen consisted of blood, obtained before dendritic cell vaccination. The receptors originated from a human donor with glioblastoma.

This clone was counted a few times. The CDR3 nucleotides read TGTGCCAGCAGTAGGCAGGGGATGGGAGGCTACACCTTC. As protein: CASSRQGMGGYTF. The chain carries TRBV7-9 and TRBJ1-2, with D tentatively TRBD1 (6 bases). This CDR3 contains 13 residues. Trimming stripped 6 bases from V and 8 bases from J, with 16 bases between. The V gene's germline CDR1 is SEHNR and CDR2 FQNEAQ (reference sequence).

The chain combines TRBV19 with TRBJ1-2; the D gene is possibly TRBD1 (5 bases). The CDR3 sequence is 15 residues long. V dropped 6 bases and J dropped 2 bases, with 16 bases sitting between them. CDR1 LNHDA and CDR2 SQIVND come from the germline V gene (reference sequence). The CDR3 DNA reads as TGTGCCAGTAGACTTATACGGGGGGGAAACTATGGCTACACCTTC. Amino acid sequence: CASRLIRGGNYGYTF.

The chain recombines TRBV15 with TRBJ2-1; D remains unclear. The V end lost 4 bases, the J end lost 4 bases, and 17 bases lay between the germline ends. The CDR3 is made up of 16 amino acids. The germline gives CDR1 LNHNV, CDR2 YYDKDF (reference sequence). This chain's CDR3 is CATSTNPSLDYNEQFF. The CDR3 bases are TGTGCCACCAGCACTAACCCCTCATTAGATTACAATGAGCAGTTCTTC.

This chain joins TRBV6-5 and TRBJ1-4; 11 nucleotides match TRBD1. Germline lookup yields CDR1 MNHEY and CDR2 SVGAGI. After removal of 5 bases from V and 7 bases from J, the junction contained 6 bases not matched to a gene. The CDR3 has 15 residues. Written as DNA, the CDR3 is TGTGCCAGCAGTGCGGACAGGGGGCATAGTGAAAAACTGTTTTTT. It encodes CASSADRGHSEKLFF.

V is TRBV11-2 and J is TRBJ1-1; 8 bases align to TRBD1. The germline CDR1 and CDR2 sequences are SGHAT and FQNNGV. The J segment lost 0 bases and the V segment lost 6 bases, leaving 6 bases of the junction unmatched. The CDR3 is 15 residues long. In nucleotides, the CDR3 is TGTGCCAGCAGAGCAGGGGGCCCCATGAACACTGAAGCTTTCTTT. It yields the protein CASRAGGPMNTEAFF.

This chain connects TRBV14 to TRBJ2-7; D is unclear. CDR3 size: 12 residues. V gave up 2 bases and J gave up 4 bases, with 6 bases separating them. The germline gives CDR1 SGHDN, CDR2 FVKESK. CDR3 bases: TGTGCCAGCAGCCAATCTCTGTACGAGCAGTACTTC. Translation gives CASSQSLYEQYF.

The chain is built from TRBV30 and TRBJ1-5; D gene unclear. This CDR3 comprises 14 residues. Germline CDR1 is GTSNPN and CDR2 is SVGIG (reference sequence). The germline V and J ends were trimmed by 0 bases and 7 bases, with 13 bases remaining between them. The CDR3 is CAWSVRDLRQPQHF. CDR3 DNA: TGTGCCTGGAGTGTAAGAGACTTGAGGCAGCCCCAGCATTTT. The complete variable domain, with remaining parts taken from reference TRBV30 and TRBJ1-5, reads SQTIHQWPATLVQPVGSPLSLECTVEGTSNPNLYWYRQAAGRGLQLLFYSVGIGQISSEVPQNLSASRPQDRQFILSSKKLLLSDSGFYLCAWSVRDLRQPQHFGDGTRLSIL.

The chain has TRBV6-6 and TRBJ2-2, with 7 nucleotides matching TRBD1. The germline CDR1 and CDR2 sequences are MNHNY and SVGAGI (reference sequence). V lost 2 bases and J lost 0; bases outside the gene matches: 0. The length of the CDR3 is 15 residues. CDR3 loop: CASSYQGANTGELFF. The CDR3 DNA sequence: TGTGCCAGCAGTTACCAGGGGGCGAACACCGGGGAGCTGTTTTTT.

This clone was detected only once. The rearrangement uses TRBV11-1 and TRBJ1-1; 8 nucleotides line up with TRBD1. The CDR3 runs 14 residues. Germline V gives CDR1 SGHAT, CDR2 FQDESV (reference sequence). The V and J ends lost 5 bases and 5 bases, in that order; junction bases with no gene match: 7. CDR3: CASSAGQGGTEAFF. CDR3 DNA sequence: TGTGCCAGCAGCGCCGGACAGGGAGGGACTGAAGCTTTCTTT.

This clone was seen only once. The chain links TRBV9 to TRBJ2-7, with TRBD2 matching 11 bases. The CDR3 consists of 16 residues. Germline assignment: CDR1 SGDLS and CDR2 YYNGEE. V was clipped by 4 bases and J by 0 bases; unmatched bases: 6. In DNA form, the CDR3 reads TGTGCCAGCAGCACATATACTAGCGGGAGCTCCTACGAGCAGTACTTC. Translating it yields CASSTYTSGSSYEQYF.

The genes are TRBV5-1 and TRBJ2-7; TRBD2 matches 7 bases. CDR1 is SGHRS, CDR2 YFSETQ, per germline. The CDR3 covers 15 residues. J was trimmed by 5 bases and V by 2 bases; bases with no gene match: 10. The CDR3 here is CASSFGEGPLDEQYF. In nucleotides, the CDR3 is TGCGCCAGCAGCTTTGGGGAGGGCCCTCTAGACGAGCAGTACTTC.

The sample holds a few counts of this clone. The chain joins TRBV6-6 to TRBJ1-6; TRBD1 might be the D (5 bases). Germline loops: CDR1 MNHNY, CDR2 SVGAGI (reference sequence). V lost 8 bases, J lost 8 bases, and 10 bases lay in between. The CDR3 spans 12 residues. Here the CDR3 DNA reads TGTGCCAGCGGTTGGGGGGATTCACCCCTCCACTTT. Residues: CASGWGDSPLHF.

This chain uses TRBV5-8 with TRBJ1-5; maybe TRBD1 (5 bases). The CDR3 extends over 16 amino acids. Trimming stripped 0 bases from V and 0 bases from J, with 10 bases between. Per the germline V gene, CDR1 is SGHTS and CDR2 is YDEGEE. CDR3 nucleotides: TGTGCCAGCAGCTTGGGACGGGACTATAGCAATCAGCCCCAGCATTTT. This gives the protein CASSLGRDYSNQPQHF.

V and J are TRBV7-2 and TRBJ2-5; 9 positions match TRBD1. With V trimmed by 5 bases and J by 6 bases, 10 bases remained unmatched. This CDR3 has 15 residues. Germline CDR1 and CDR2: SGHTA and FQGNSA. The CDR3 loop is CASSLATGGGQTQYF. DNA of the CDR3: TGTGCCAGCAGCCTCGCAACAGGGGGCGGGCAGACCCAGTACTTC. Looking up the rest from reference TRBV7-2 and TRBJ2-5 gives the full variable domain: GAGVSQSPSNKVTEKGKDVELRCDPISGHTALYWYRQSLGQGLEFLIYFQGNSAPDKSGLPSDRFSAERTGGSVSTLTIQRTQQEDSAVYLCASSLATGGGQTQYFGPGTRLLVL.

The J gene is TRBJ2-1, the V gene TRBV7-9; 9 bases line up with TRBD1. The V gene end was trimmed by 5 bases and the J gene end by 8 bases; junction bases not matched to a gene: 13. The CDR3 covers 16 residues. Germline CDR1 and CDR2: SEHNR and FQNEAQ (reference sequence). CDR3 residues: CASSDEDRGFIHEQFF. The DNA of the CDR3 is TGTGCCAGCAGCGACGAGGACAGGGGATTCATCCATGAGCAGTTCTTC.

This rearrangement joins TRBV6-1 to TRBJ1-2, with TRBD1 matching 10 bases. Germline CDR1 reads MNHNS; CDR2 reads SASEGT. The ends lost 7 bases at V and 4 bases at J; junction bases unmatched: 9. The CDR3 is 15 residues long. This CDR3 reads CASTPGTGEPYGYTF. The CDR3 coding sequence is TGTGCCAGCACCCCGGGGACAGGGGAGCCCTATGGCTACACCTTC.

The chain has TRBV7-9 and TRBJ1-1; D is undetermined. Germline lookup yields CDR1 SEHNR and CDR2 FQNEAQ (reference sequence). The CDR3 sequence is 14 residues long. Trimming left V 1 base short and J 1 base short, with 7 bases between. The CDR3 bases are TGTGCCAGCAGCTTAGGCCAGGAGAACACTGAAGCTTTCTTT. Protein sequence: CASSLGQENTEAFF.

This chain joins TRBV29-1 and TRBJ2-7; TRBD1 agrees at 8 bases. The CDR3 runs to 14 residues. After removal of 4 bases from V and 4 bases from J, the junction contained 9 bases not matched to a gene. The germline V gene has CDR1 SQVTM and CDR2 ANQGSEA. In DNA, the CDR3 is TGCAGCGTTGTTGCGACAGGGGAATTTTACGAGCAGTACTTC. Encoded protein: CSVVATGEFYEQYF.